Listed below are T cell receptor beta chains from one sample, sequenced in a study of T cells in Graves' hyperthyroidism and ophthalmopathy. MiXCR was run by TCRdb on the multiplex PCR reads, yielding one entry per CDR3 protein. This sample has fewer than 250,000 distinct CDR3 sequences, with approximately 17% found just once. Sequenced: blood. Receptors originate from a man aged 50 or older with Graves' hyperthyroidism. The CDR3 runs from the conserved cysteine through the conserved F or W. The D gene is left open where the match is weak. Size is omitted from some rows. Given values are once, few, many or a class for expanded clones.

abundance: .; len: 13; d_gene: .; v_gene: TRBV10-3; j_gene: TRBJ2-2; CDR3nt: TGTGCCTCCCGCTCCTTCAACACCGGGGAGCTGTTTTTT; CDR3aa: CASRSFNTGELFF
abundance: .; len: 16; d_gene: TRBD2; v_gene: TRBV28; j_gene: TRBJ2-3; CDR3nt: TGTGCCAGCAGTTTCACTAGCGGGAGGGCCGCAGATACGCAGTATTTT; CDR3aa: CASSFTSGRAADTQYF
abundance: many; len: 14; d_gene: .; v_gene: TRBV18; j_gene: TRBJ1-5; CDR3nt: TGTGCCAGCTCTCAACAGGGAGGGGATCAGCCCCAGCATTTT; CDR3aa: CASSQQGGDQPQHF
abundance: many; len: 14; d_gene: .; v_gene: TRBV7-2; j_gene: TRBJ2-5; CDR3nt: TGTGCCAGCAGCTTAGTCTTGGCGCAAGAGACCCAGTACTTC; CDR3aa: CASSLVLAQETQYF
abundance: few; len: 17; d_gene: TRBD2; v_gene: TRBV7-6; j_gene: TRBJ2-3; CDR3nt: TGTGCCAGCAGCCCATGGACTAGCGGAGAGGGCACAGATACGCAGTATTTT; CDR3aa: CASSPWTSGEGTDTQYF
abundance: many; len: 15; d_gene: .; v_gene: TRBV5-1; j_gene: TRBJ1-2; CDR3nt: TGCGCCAGCAGCTTGGGAAGTACGCTTAACTATGGCTACACCTTC; CDR3aa: CASSLGSTLNYGYTF
abundance: many; len: 16; d_gene: TRBD2; v_gene: TRBV7-9; j_gene: TRBJ2-7; CDR3nt: TGTGCCAGCAGCTTAGTTTCTATGACTAGCGAATACGAGCAGTACTTC; CDR3aa: CASSLVSMTSEYEQYF
abundance: many; len: 17; d_gene: .; v_gene: TRBV3-1; j_gene: TRBJ1-2; CDR3nt: TGTGCCAGCAGCCGGGCAGGCGGACGGTTAACTAACTATGGCTACACCTTC; CDR3aa: CASSRAGGRLTNYGYTF
abundance: .; len: 14; d_gene: .; v_gene: TRBV25-1; j_gene: TRBJ2-5; CDR3nt: TGTGCCAGCAGTGAATCCGGGAATGGAGAGACCCAGTACTTC; CDR3aa: CASSESGNGETQYF
abundance: many; len: 13; d_gene: .; v_gene: TRBV3-1; j_gene: TRBJ2-2; CDR3nt: TGTGCCAGCAGCCATGGTAATCACGGGGAGCTGTTTTTT; CDR3aa: CASSHGNHGELFF